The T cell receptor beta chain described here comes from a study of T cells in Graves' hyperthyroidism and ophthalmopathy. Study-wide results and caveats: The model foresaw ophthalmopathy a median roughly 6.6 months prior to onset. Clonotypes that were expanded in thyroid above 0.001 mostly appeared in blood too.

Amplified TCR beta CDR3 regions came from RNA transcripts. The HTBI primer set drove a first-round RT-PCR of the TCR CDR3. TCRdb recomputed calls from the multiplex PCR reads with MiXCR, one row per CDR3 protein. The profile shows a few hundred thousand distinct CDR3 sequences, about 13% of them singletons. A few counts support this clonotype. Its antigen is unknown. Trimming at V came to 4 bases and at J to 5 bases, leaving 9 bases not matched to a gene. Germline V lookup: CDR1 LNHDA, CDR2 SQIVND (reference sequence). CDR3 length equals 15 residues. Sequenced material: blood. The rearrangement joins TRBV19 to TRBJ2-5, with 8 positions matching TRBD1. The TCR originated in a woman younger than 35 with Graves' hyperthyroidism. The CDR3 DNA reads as TGTGCCAGTAGTACTTGGCAGGGGGCTGGGGAGACCCAGTACTTC. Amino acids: CASSTWQGAGETQYF.